These 24 T cell receptor beta chains were all obtained from the same sample, sequenced in a study of blood T cell repertoires in COVID-19 (dated by TCRdb to about 2020). Receptor amplification or capture employed the immunoSEQ multiplex PCR assay. TCRdb retrieved this table from immuneACCESS and kept in-frame rearrangements only. Not all clones are present; in checked studies, unresolved V genes account for under half, and no reason is known for the remainder. This sample has 120,000 or so clones in its table, and 87% of those were observed once. 25% to 30% of the sample is taken by the ten largest. Material: peripheral blood. The receptors here all came from a woman aged 70-85 years with acute or convalescent COVID-19.

The V and J genes are TRBV5-1 and TRBJ1-1; D is undetermined. CDR3 length: 14 residues. Germline V CDR1 and CDR2: SGHRS, YFSETQ. Trimming stripped 4 bases from V and 3 bases from J, with 13 bases between. The CDR3 spells CASSEQAGDTEAFF. CDR3 coding DNA: TGCGCCAGCAGCGAGCAGGCGGGCGACACTGAAGCTTTCTTT.

This chain connects TRBV28 to TRBJ1-5; 7 nucleotides match TRBD1. V was pared by 5 bases and J by 0 bases, with 10 bases of the junction left unmatched. Germline CDR1 and CDR2: MDHEN and SYDVKM. This CDR3 comprises 17 residues. CDR3 nucleotide sequence: TGTGCCAGCAGTCCCCCCGCGGGACAGACTAGCAATCAGCCCCAGCATTTT. Amino acid sequence: CASSPPAGQTSNQPQHF.

This chain links TRBV7-9 with TRBJ1-6; D gene unclear. CDR3 length equals 13 residues. V was cut by 5 bases and J by 8 bases, with 10 bases left in between. CDR1 is SEHNR and CDR2 is FQNEAQ in the germline V gene (reference sequence). This CDR3 reads CASSAGIYSPLHF. The CDR3 DNA sequence: TGTGCCAGCAGCGCCGGGATCTATTCACCCCTCCACTTT.

The CDR3 sequence is CASSLVQNTEAFF. The CDR3 DNA reads as TGTGCCAGCAGCTTAGTACAGAACACTGAAGCTTTCTTT. The V and J genes are TRBV7-9 and TRBJ1-1; D is unclear. V lost 1 base and J 1 base, leaving 4 bases between the germline ends. The V gene's germline CDR1 is SEHNR and CDR2 FQNEAQ (reference sequence). This CDR3 is 13 amino acids long. The full variable domain, completed using reference TRBV7-9 and TRBJ1-1, is DTGVSQNPRHKITKRGQNVTFRCDPISEHNRLYWYRQTLGQGPEFLTYFQNEAQLEKSRLLSDRFSAERPKGSFSTLEIQRTEQGDSAMYLCASSLVQNTEAFFGQGTRLTVV.

This chain connects TRBV6-5 to TRBJ2-7, with 7 bases identical to TRBD2. CDR3 length equals 14 residues. Germline CDR1 reads MNHEY; CDR2 reads SVGAGI. V lost 8 bases and J lost 3; bases outside the gene matches: 10. This chain's CDR3 is CASVGTRGNYEQYF. CDR3 nucleotides: TGTGCCAGCGTAGGAACGCGGGGGAACTACGAGCAGTACTTC.

The chain employs TRBV18 and TRBJ2-5, with TRBD1 matching over 9 bases. Germline CDR1 KGHSH, CDR2 LQKENI. Unmatched junction bases numbered 0, after V lost 2 bases and J lost 5 bases. This CDR3 region has 13 residues. The CDR3 DNA reads as TGTGCCAGCTCACCAGGACAGGGGGAGACCCAGTACTTC. This encodes CASSPGQGETQYF.

In this sample, this clone turned up once. This chain uses TRBV5-1 with TRBJ1-4; D gene ambiguous. With 0 bases removed from V and 7 bases from J, the gap between germline ends came to 13 bases. The CDR3 contains 15 residues. Germline assignment: CDR1 SGHRS and CDR2 YFSETQ. The CDR3 DNA reads as TGCGCCAGCAGCTTGGGAACAGTTCAAGGTGAAAAACTGTTTTTT. This encodes CASSLGTVQGEKLFF.

V gene TRBV19 combines with J gene TRBJ2-2, with 9 bases identical to TRBD2. Germline loops: CDR1 LNHDA, CDR2 SQIVND (reference sequence). The junction had 6 bases not matched to a gene; V was cut back by 1 base and J by 3 bases. This CDR3 region has 17 residues. The DNA of the CDR3 is TGTGCCAGTAGTATAGTAGCGGGGGTACGGGACACCGGGGAGCTGTTTTTT. This gives the protein CASSIVAGVRDTGELFF.

This sequence joins TRBV2 and TRBJ2-1, with 10 bases identical to TRBD2. The CDR3 covers 15 residues. The junction had 11 bases not matched to a gene; V was cut back by 11 bases and J by 4 bases. Germline assignment: CDR1 SNHLY and CDR2 FYNNEI. The CDR3 sequence: CAAGASGGPYNEQFF. DNA of the CDR3: TGTGCCGCCGGAGCTAGCGGGGGCCCTTACAATGAGCAGTTCTTC.

The chain is built from TRBV3-1 (or the pseudogene TRBV3-2) and TRBJ2-5; TRBD2 matches at 10 bases. Germline assignment: CDR1 LGHDT and CDR2 YNNKEL (reference sequence). Trimming cost V 7 bases and J 4 bases; bases outside gene matches: 9. There are 15 residues in the CDR3. CDR3 bases: TGTGCCAGCACCTCCTGGGCTAGCGGGGGAGAGACCCAGTACTTC. Translation: CASTSWASGGETQYF.

This chain joins TRBV30 and TRBJ2-7; D ambiguous. The germline gives CDR1 GTSNPN, CDR2 SVGIG (reference sequence). The CDR3 has 11 amino acids. V was clipped by 0 bases and J by 5 bases, with 5 bases between them. CDR3 sequence: CAWSVLNEQYF. The DNA of the CDR3 is TGTGCCTGGAGTGTACTTAACGAGCAGTACTTC.

CDR3 protein: CASSRQGAEGYTF. The DNA for the CDR3 is TGTGCCAGTAGTCGACAGGGGGCCGAAGGCTACACCTTC. V is TRBV19 and J is TRBJ1-2; 10 positions agree with TRBD1. V was clipped by 5 bases and J by 8 bases; unmatched bases: 5. Germline CDR1 and CDR2: LNHDA and SQIVND (reference sequence). This CDR3 region has 13 residues.

The chain is built from TRBV4-1 and TRBJ1-4; TRBD1 might be the D (5 bases). Trimming cost V 3 bases and J 5 bases, with 7 bases left between them. CDR1 and CDR2 (germline): MGHRA, YSYEKL. The CDR3 spans 13 residues. The CDR3 region is CASSQGGNEKLFF. CDR3 in DNA: TGCGCCAGCAGCCAGGGGGGAAATGAAAAACTGTTTTTT.

The chain employs TRBV28 and TRBJ1-2; 11 positions match TRBD1. With V trimmed by 6 bases and J by 7 bases, 10 bases remained unmatched. CDR1 is MDHEN, CDR2 SYDVKM, per germline. This CDR3 comprises 15 residues. CDR3 nucleotides: TGTGCCAGCAGCATACCAAAGGACAGGGGGCGTGGCTACACCTTC. Translating gives CASSIPKDRGRGYTF.

J is TRBJ2-7 and V is TRBV2, with D maybe TRBD1 (5 bases). Germline-derived CDR1 and CDR2 are SNHLY and FYNNEI. Trimming removed 4 bases at V and 3 bases at J, with 16 bases between. The CDR3 is 15 residues long. DNA of the CDR3: TGTGCCAGCAGTGGGCCTGTCGGACATATCTACGAGCAGTACTTC. Protein sequence: CASSGPVGHIYEQYF.

In regard to this clone: At one end, the junction sequence differs from germline, possibly due to a read error. The chain combines TRBV7-7 with TRBJ2-7; 7 bases line up with TRBD1. CDR3 length: 15 residues. Germline-derived CDR1 and CDR2 are SSHAT and FNYEAQ (reference sequence). The CDR3 nucleotides are TGTGCTAGCAGCGCAAATACAGGGGATTCCTACGAGCAGTACTTC. Encoded protein: CASSANTGDSYEQYF.

The genes are TRBV6-5 and TRBJ1-1; D might be TRBD1 (5 bases). Looked up from germline, CDR1 is MNHEY and CDR2 is SVGAGI. The CDR3 has 14 amino acids. With 9 bases removed from V and 0 bases from J, the gap between germline ends came to 14 bases. The CDR3 is CASLSGYLNTEAFF. DNA of the CDR3: TGTGCCAGTCTTTCAGGGTATTTGAACACTGAAGCTTTCTTT.

A single count supports this clone. The chain links TRBV11-1 to TRBJ2-2; D is ambiguous. V was clipped by 5 bases and J by 7 bases, with 8 bases between them. This CDR3 contains 12 residues. Germline CDR1 SGHAT, CDR2 FQDESV (reference sequence). CDR3 sequence (DNA): TGTGCCAGCAGCCTACGTCGCGGGGAGCTGTTTTTT. Amino acid sequence: CASSLRRGELFF.

This sequence joins TRBV12-3 or TRBV12-4 and TRBJ2-3; TRBD2 matches 12 bases. After removal of 6 bases from V and 5 bases from J, the junction contained 0 bases not matched to a gene. This CDR3 contains 13 residues. CDR3 in amino acids: CASRLAGGDTQYF. The DNA for the CDR3 is TGTGCCAGCAGACTAGCGGGGGGAGATACGCAGTATTTT.

This clone was counted a few times. For the CDR3, the DNA is TGTGCCAGTACCGACAGCAGGTCCTACGAGCAGTACTTC. The encoded protein is CASTDSRSYEQYF. The J gene is TRBJ2-7, the V gene TRBV28, with D possibly TRBD1 on 5 matching bases. CDR1 is MDHEN, CDR2 SYDVKM, per germline. There are 13 residues in the CDR3. V was trimmed by 9 bases and J by 1 base, leaving 13 bases between them.

The V call is TRBV6-5, the J call TRBJ1-5; a weak D match, TRBD1 (6 bases). Trimming stripped 6 bases from V and 0 bases from J, with 12 bases between. CDR3 size: 15 residues. Germline lookup yields CDR1 MNHEY and CDR2 SVGAGI. The CDR3 DNA sequence: TGTGCCAGCAGGGACAGCGTTAATAGCAATCAGCCCCAGCATTTT. Residues: CASRDSVNSNQPQHF.

The rearrangement links TRBV28 to TRBJ2-7, with a possible D match to TRBD2 (6 bases). V dropped 3 bases and J dropped 0 bases, with 12 bases sitting between them. This CDR3 is built from 15 residues. Germline loops: CDR1 MDHEN, CDR2 SYDVKM. This CDR3 is CASSFRGTYSYEQYF. The CDR3 DNA sequence: TGTGCCAGCAGTTTTCGCGGGACTTACTCCTACGAGCAGTACTTC.

V and J are TRBV29-1 and TRBJ1-6; 7 nucleotides agree with TRBD1. Per germline, CDR1 SQVTM and CDR2 ANQGSEA. V lost 7 bases, J lost 10 bases, and 10 bases stayed unmatched. This CDR3 comprises 13 residues. CDR3 coding DNA: TGCAGCGCCGGACAGGACGCCGGATCACCCCTCCACTTT. This sequence encodes CSAGQDAGSPLHF.

The chain has TRBV5-1 and TRBJ1-4; 7 bases agree with TRBD1. Germline V lookup: CDR1 SGHRS, CDR2 YFSETQ. CDR3 length equals 15 residues. V dropped 3 bases and J dropped 3; count of bases not matched to a gene: 5. In DNA, the CDR3 is TGCGCCAGCAGCTCAGAGGGACAGCCTAATGAAAAACTGTTTTTT. This codes for CASSSEGQPNEKLFF.